This T cell receptor (beta chain) was documented in a study of post-analysis software for immune sequencing data. cDNA libraries for TCR beta contained unique molecular identifiers. T cells numbering 1 to 10 million yielded 450,000 to 600,000 cDNA molecules. A single record per CDR3 protein comes from TCRdb applying MiXCR to the PCR reads. The repertoire consists of about 540,000 distinct CDR3 sequences, with under 40% occurring once and the leading ten covering approximately 5.4%. What was sequenced was blood. The sequence was obtained from a girl younger than 18 with multiple sclerosis.

This CDR3 reads CASSLETSGGRTDTQYF. The CDR3, as DNA: TGCGCCAGCAGCTTGGAGACTAGCGGGGGGCGCACAGATACGCAGTATTTT. V usage is TRBV5-1 and J usage is TRBJ2-3, with 13 bases that match TRBD2. The V segment lost 0 bases and the J segment 1 base; nucleotides outside the gene matches: 2. The CDR3 is made up of 17 amino acids. Germline CDR1 and CDR2: SGHRS and YFSETQ.